The rows below give T cell receptor beta chains drawn from one sample of a study of T cell responses to AZD1222 COVID-19 vaccine. TCRdb's table, derived via immunoSEQ multiplex PCR, lists solely in-frame clones and lacks some. The profile shows under 200,000 clones, roughly 92% of them singletons. The sequencing used peripheral blood, collected on day 0 of AZD1222 vaccination. All receptors derive from an adult in good health. Each CDR3 is given with its conserved first and last residue. Each record gives: V gene, D gene, J gene, clone size, CDR3 DNA, CDR3 protein. The D gene is left open where the match is weak. Not every row has a clone size; where given, it reads once, few, many or a size class.

V: TRBV5-1
D: .
J: TRBJ1-5
size: once
DNA: TGCGCCAGCAGCGAGGACGGAGGCAATCAGCCCCAGCATTTT
CDR3: CASSEDGGNQPQHF

V: TRBV6-5
D: .
J: TRBJ1-5
size: .
DNA: TGTGCCAGCAGTTACCTGGATTATAGCAATCAGCCCCAGCATTTT
CDR3: CASSYLDYSNQPQHF

V: TRBV19
D: .
J: TRBJ1-1
size: .
DNA: TGTGCCAGTAGGGAAGTTAACACTGAAGCTTTCTTT
CDR3: CASREVNTEAFF

V: TRBV10-1
D: TRBD1
J: TRBJ2-7
size: .
DNA: TGCGCCAGCAGTGAGTTGGGACAGGGGGCCAGTGAGCAGTACTTC
CDR3: CASSELGQGASEQYF

V: TRBV5-4
D: TRBD1
J: TRBJ2-1
size: .
DNA: TGTGCCAGCAGCCGGACAGGGGACTACAATGAGCAGTTCTTC
CDR3: CASSRTGDYNEQFF

V: TRBV6-2/TRBV6-3
D: .
J: TRBJ2-3
size: .
DNA: TGTGCCAGCAGTTACGCCCCCCGCCGCACAGATACGCAGTATTTT
CDR3: CASSYAPRRTDTQYF

V: TRBV3-1/TRBV3-2
D: TRBD2
J: TRBJ2-1
size: .
DNA: TGTGCCAGCAGCCAAGTGATTAGCGGGGCGAACTACAATGAGCAGTTCTTC
CDR3: CASSQVISGANYNEQFF

V: TRBV7-8
D: TRBD1
J: TRBJ1-6
size: .
DNA: TGTGCCAGCAGCTTGAACAGGGGCTATAATTCACCCCTCCACTTT
CDR3: CASSLNRGYNSPLHF

V: TRBV5-1
D: .
J: TRBJ2-7
size: .
DNA: TGCGCCAGCAGCCGCTTTGCGGGGACCTACGAGCAGTACTTC
CDR3: CASSRFAGTYEQYF

V: TRBV5-1
D: TRBD1
J: TRBJ2-5
size: .
DNA: TGCGCCAGCAGCTTGGTTGCAGGGGGAAAAGGAGAGACCCAGTACTTC
CDR3: CASSLVAGGKGETQYF

V: TRBV24-1
D: .
J: TRBJ2-3
size: .
DNA: TGTGCCACCAGTGACCCCCGACGGCTAGATACGCAGTATTTT
CDR3: CATSDPRRLDTQYF

V: TRBV5-1
D: .
J: TRBJ2-7
size: .
DNA: TGCGCCAGCAGCTTGGCGGGGGCCTCCTACGAGCAGTACTTC
CDR3: CASSLAGASYEQYF

V: TRBV18
D: .
J: TRBJ1-5
size: .
DNA: TGTGCCAGCTCACCACCCGATCTTAGCAATCAGCCCCAGCATTTT
CDR3: CASSPPDLSNQPQHF

V: TRBV11-2
D: .
J: TRBJ2-7
size: .
DNA: TGTGCCAGCAGCCGGGCCCCCCGATCGAGGGGGTACGAGCAGTACTTC
CDR3: CASSRAPRSRGYEQYF

V: TRBV7-9
D: TRBD1
J: TRBJ1-2
size: .
DNA: TGTGCCAGCAGCCTGACAGGGCCGGGCGGCTACACCTTC
CDR3: CASSLTGPGGYTF

V: TRBV4-2
D: .
J: TRBJ2-3
size: .
DNA: TGTGCCAGCAGCCAAGATATACAGAGAGATACGCAGTATTTT
CDR3: CASSQDIQRDTQYF

V: TRBV20-1
D: .
J: TRBJ1-3
size: .
DNA: TGCAGTGCTAGTCCGCGAAGAGCTCTCTCTGGAAACACCATATATTTT
CDR3: CSASPRRALSGNTIYF

V: TRBV5-1
D: TRBD1
J: TRBJ1-2
size: .
DNA: TGCGCCAGCAGCTTGGCCAGGGGGGCGCTGGTCGATGGCTACACCTTC
CDR3: CASSLARGALVDGYTF

V: TRBV30
D: .
J: TRBJ2-5
size: .
DNA: TGTGCCTGGAGTGTGGCTGGGCAAGAGACCCAGTACTTC
CDR3: CAWSVAGQETQYF

V: TRBV5-4
D: .
J: TRBJ1-2
size: .
DNA: TGTGCCAGCAGCTTCGCAGGAGCTAACTATGGCTACACCTTC
CDR3: CASSFAGANYGYTF

V: TRBV7-3
D: .
J: TRBJ2-2
size: .
DNA: TGTGCCAGCAGCCTCGGGGGGCTGTTAACCGGGGAGCTGTTTTTT
CDR3: CASSLGGLLTGELFF

V: TRBV19
D: TRBD2
J: TRBJ2-7
size: few
DNA: TGTGCCAGTAGTGAACGGGAGGGCCCCTACGAGCAGTACTTC
CDR3: CASSEREGPYEQYF

V: TRBV29-1
D: .
J: TRBJ1-3
size: .
DNA: TGCAGCGTTGAAATAGGACAGTTAACTGGAAACACCATATATTTT
CDR3: CSVEIGQLTGNTIYF

V: TRBV7-8
D: TRBD2
J: TRBJ2-3
size: once
DNA: TGTGCCAGCAGCCAAACTAGCGGGGGTAGGGTTACGCAGTATTTT
CDR3: CASSQTSGGRVTQYF

V: TRBV4-3
D: .
J: TRBJ1-1
size: .
DNA: TGCGCCAGCAGCCAAGATAGTAGCCCTCTTGAAGCTTTCTTT
CDR3: CASSQDSSPLEAFF

V: TRBV20-1
D: TRBD2
J: TRBJ2-3
size: once
DNA: TGCAGTGCTAGTCAGCGGGAGGGCGCAGATACGCAGTATTTT
CDR3: CSASQREGADTQYF

V: TRBV19
D: TRBD1
J: TRBJ1-4
size: .
DNA: TGTGCCAGTGGAGACAGGGGTGAAAAACTGTTTTTT
CDR3: CASGDRGEKLFF

V: TRBV7-2
D: .
J: TRBJ2-2
size: .
DNA: TGTGCCAGCAGCTCCCGAGGGGGGGCGGGAACCGGGGAGCTGTTTTTT
CDR3: CASSSRGGAGTGELFF

V: TRBV2
D: .
J: TRBJ2-7
size: .
DNA: TGTGCCAGCAGTGGGGGTCGAAACTCCTACGAGCAGTACTTC
CDR3: CASSGGRNSYEQYF

V: TRBV6-1
D: .
J: TRBJ1-2
size: .
DNA: TGTGCCAGCAGTGAAGGGGTCCCCAGGATAAACTATGGCTACACCTTC
CDR3: CASSEGVPRINYGYTF

V: TRBV4-3
D: .
J: TRBJ2-2
size: .
DNA: TGCGCCAGCAGCCAGCAGACAGGCCTCGGGGAGCTGTTTTTT
CDR3: CASSQQTGLGELFF

V: TRBV7-9
D: .
J: TRBJ1-4
size: .
DNA: TGTGCCAGCAGCCTGGCCGGACAGCGCATCGAAAAACTGTTTTTT
CDR3: CASSLAGQRIEKLFF

V: TRBV29-1
D: .
J: TRBJ1-1
size: .
DNA: TGCAGCGTTGAAGGGGCAGTGACTATGAACACTGAAGCTTTCTTT
CDR3: CSVEGAVTMNTEAFF

V: TRBV24-1
D: TRBD1
J: TRBJ1-5
size: .
DNA: TGTGCCACCAGTGACGGAACAGGGGGCGGCAATCAGCCCCAGCATTTT
CDR3: CATSDGTGGGNQPQHF

V: TRBV2
D: .
J: TRBJ1-1
size: .
DNA: TGTGCCAGCAGTCGGGACACTAACACTGAAGCTTTCTTT
CDR3: CASSRDTNTEAFF

V: TRBV7-9
D: .
J: TRBJ2-2
size: .
DNA: TGTGCCAGCAGCACGGGACAACCCGCCGGGGAGCTGTTTTTT
CDR3: CASSTGQPAGELFF

V: TRBV10-1
D: TRBD1
J: TRBJ1-1
size: .
DNA: TGCGCCAGCAGTGCTTACAGGGGATTGAACACTGAAGCTTTCTTT
CDR3: CASSAYRGLNTEAFF

V: TRBV7-8
D: .
J: TRBJ2-1
size: .
DNA: TGTGCCAGCAGCTTGCTTAGAGCCAACAATGAGCAGTTCTTC
CDR3: CASSLLRANNEQFF

V: TRBV7-2
D: TRBD1
J: TRBJ1-4
size: .
DNA: TGTGCCAGCAGCCCCCATGGACAGGTTAATGAAAAACTGTTTTTT
CDR3: CASSPHGQVNEKLFF

V: TRBV7-3
D: .
J: TRBJ1-1
size: .
DNA: TGTGCCAGCAGCTTAACGGGCCGGAACACTGAAGCTTTCTTT
CDR3: CASSLTGRNTEAFF

V: TRBV30
D: .
J: TRBJ2-3
size: once
DNA: TGTGCCTGGAGCATCGGGGCGAGCACAGATACGCAGTATTTT
CDR3: CAWSIGASTDTQYF

V: TRBV19
D: .
J: TRBJ1-5
size: .
DNA: TGTGCCAGTAAGGGACCGGGCAATCAGCCCCAGCATTTT
CDR3: CASKGPGNQPQHF